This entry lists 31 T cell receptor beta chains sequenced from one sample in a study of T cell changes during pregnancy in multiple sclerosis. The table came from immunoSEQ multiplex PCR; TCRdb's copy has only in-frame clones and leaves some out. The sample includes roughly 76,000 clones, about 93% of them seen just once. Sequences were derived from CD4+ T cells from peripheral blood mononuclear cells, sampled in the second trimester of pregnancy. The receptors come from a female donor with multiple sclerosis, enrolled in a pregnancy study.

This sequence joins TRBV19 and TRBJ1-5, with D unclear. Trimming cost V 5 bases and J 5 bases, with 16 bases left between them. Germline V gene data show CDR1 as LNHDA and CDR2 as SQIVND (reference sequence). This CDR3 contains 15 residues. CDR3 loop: CASSYLPHGDQPQHF. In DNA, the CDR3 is TGTGCCAGTAGTTATCTGCCCCACGGGGATCAGCCCCAGCATTTT.

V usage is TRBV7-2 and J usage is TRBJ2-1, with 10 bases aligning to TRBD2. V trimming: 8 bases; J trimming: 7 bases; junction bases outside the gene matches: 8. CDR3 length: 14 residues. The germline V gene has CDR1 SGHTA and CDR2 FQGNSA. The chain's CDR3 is CASGLLAGWNEQFF. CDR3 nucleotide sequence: TGTGCCAGCGGATTACTAGCGGGATGGAATGAGCAGTTCTTC.

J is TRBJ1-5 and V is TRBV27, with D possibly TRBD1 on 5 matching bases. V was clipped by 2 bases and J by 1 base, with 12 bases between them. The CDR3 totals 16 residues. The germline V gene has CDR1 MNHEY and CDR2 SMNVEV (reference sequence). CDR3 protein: CASSLQGLGSNQPQHF. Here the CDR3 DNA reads TGTGCCAGCAGTTTACAGGGTTTAGGGAGCAATCAGCCCCAGCATTTT.

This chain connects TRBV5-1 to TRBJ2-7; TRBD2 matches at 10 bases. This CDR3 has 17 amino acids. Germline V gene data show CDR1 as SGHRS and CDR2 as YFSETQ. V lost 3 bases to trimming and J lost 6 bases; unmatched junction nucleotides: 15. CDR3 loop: CASSSGLAKTLLGEQYF. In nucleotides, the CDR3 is TGCGCCAGCAGCTCGGGACTAGCGAAAACCCTTCTCGGCGAGCAGTACTTC.

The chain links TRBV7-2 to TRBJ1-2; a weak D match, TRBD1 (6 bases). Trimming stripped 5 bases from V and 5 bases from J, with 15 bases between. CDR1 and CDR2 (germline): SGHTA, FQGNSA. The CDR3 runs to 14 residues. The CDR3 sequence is CASSEDSGDYGYTF. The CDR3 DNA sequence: TGTGCCAGCAGCGAAGATTCAGGGGATTATGGCTACACCTTC.

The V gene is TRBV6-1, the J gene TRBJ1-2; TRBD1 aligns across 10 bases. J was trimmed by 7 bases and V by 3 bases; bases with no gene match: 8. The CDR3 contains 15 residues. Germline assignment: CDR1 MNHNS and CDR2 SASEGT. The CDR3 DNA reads TGTGCCAGCAGTGAGACCGGACAGGGGGTTGGTGGCTACACCTTC. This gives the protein CASSETGQGVGGYTF.

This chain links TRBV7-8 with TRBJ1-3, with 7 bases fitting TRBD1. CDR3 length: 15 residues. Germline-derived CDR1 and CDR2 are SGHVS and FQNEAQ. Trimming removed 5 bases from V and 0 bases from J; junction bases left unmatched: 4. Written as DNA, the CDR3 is TGTGCCAGCAGCCTAGGGACAGCCTCTGGAAACACCATATATTTT. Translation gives CASSLGTASGNTIYF.

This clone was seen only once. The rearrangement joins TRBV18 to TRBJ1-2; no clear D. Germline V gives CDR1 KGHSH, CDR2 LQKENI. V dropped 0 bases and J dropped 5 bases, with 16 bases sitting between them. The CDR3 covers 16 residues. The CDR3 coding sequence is TGTGCCAGCTCACCACCTCGGACGGGGAAGGGTTATGGCTACACCTTC. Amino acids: CASSPPRTGKGYGYTF.

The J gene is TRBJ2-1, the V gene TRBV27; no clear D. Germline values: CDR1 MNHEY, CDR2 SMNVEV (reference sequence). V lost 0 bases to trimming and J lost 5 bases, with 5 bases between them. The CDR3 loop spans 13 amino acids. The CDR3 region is CASSLSTNNEQFF. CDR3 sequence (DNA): TGTGCCAGCAGTTTATCGACAAACAATGAGCAGTTCTTC.

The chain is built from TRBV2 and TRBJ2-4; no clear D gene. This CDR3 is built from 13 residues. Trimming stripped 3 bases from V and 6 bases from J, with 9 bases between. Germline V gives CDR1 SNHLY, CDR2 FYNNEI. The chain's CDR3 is CASSEGPRNIQYF. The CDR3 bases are TGTGCCAGCAGTGAGGGCCCCCGAAACATTCAGTACTTC.

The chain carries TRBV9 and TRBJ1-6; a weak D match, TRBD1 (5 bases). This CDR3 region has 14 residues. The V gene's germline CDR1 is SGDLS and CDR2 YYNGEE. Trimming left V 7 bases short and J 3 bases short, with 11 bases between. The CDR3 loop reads CASDLGHYNSPLHF. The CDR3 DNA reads TGTGCCAGCGACTTGGGGCACTATAATTCACCCCTCCACTTT.

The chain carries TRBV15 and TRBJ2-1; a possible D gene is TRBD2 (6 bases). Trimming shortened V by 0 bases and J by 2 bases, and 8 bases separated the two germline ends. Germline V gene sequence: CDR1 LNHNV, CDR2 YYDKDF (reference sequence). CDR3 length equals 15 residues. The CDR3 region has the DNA TGTGCCACCAGCAGAGATAGGGAGGCCTACAATGAGCAGTTCTTC. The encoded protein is CATSRDREAYNEQFF.

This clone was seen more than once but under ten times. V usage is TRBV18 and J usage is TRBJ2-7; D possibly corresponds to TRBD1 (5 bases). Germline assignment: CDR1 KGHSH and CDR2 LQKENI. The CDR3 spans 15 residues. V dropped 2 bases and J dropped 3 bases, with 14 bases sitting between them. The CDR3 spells CASSPEAAGYYEQYF. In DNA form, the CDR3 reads TGTGCCAGCTCACCAGAGGCAGCAGGGTACTACGAGCAGTACTTC. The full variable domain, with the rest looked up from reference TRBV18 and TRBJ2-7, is NAGVMQNPRHLVRRRGQEARLRCSPMKGHSHVYWYRQLPEEGLKFMVYLQKENIIDESGMPKERFSAEFPKEGPSILRIQQVVRGDSAAYFCASSPEAAGYYEQYFGPGTRLTVT.

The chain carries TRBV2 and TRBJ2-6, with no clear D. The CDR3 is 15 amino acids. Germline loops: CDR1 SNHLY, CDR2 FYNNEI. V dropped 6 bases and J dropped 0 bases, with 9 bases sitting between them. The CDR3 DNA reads TGTGCCAGCAGGGCCACCCACTCTGGGGCCAACGTCCTGACTTTC. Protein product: CASRATHSGANVLTF. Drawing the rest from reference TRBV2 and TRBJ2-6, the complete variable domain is EPEVTQTPSHQVTQMGQEVILRCVPISNHLYFYWYRQILGQKVEFLVSFYNNEISEKSEIFDDQFSVERPDGSNFTLKIRSTKLEDSAMYFCASRATHSGANVLTFGAGSRLTVL.

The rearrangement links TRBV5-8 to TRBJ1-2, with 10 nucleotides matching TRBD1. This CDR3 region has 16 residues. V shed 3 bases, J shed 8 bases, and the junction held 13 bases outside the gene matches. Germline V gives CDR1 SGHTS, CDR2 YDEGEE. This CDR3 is CASSSPGQGFPRGYTF. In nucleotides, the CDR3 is TGTGCCAGCAGCTCCCCGGGACAGGGGTTCCCGCGGGGCTACACCTTC.

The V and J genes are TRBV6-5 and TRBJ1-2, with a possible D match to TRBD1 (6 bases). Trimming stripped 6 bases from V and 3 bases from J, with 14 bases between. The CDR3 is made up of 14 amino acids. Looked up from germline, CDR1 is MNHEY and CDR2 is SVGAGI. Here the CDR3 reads CASRLNRADYGYTF. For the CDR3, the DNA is TGTGCCAGCAGATTGAACAGGGCCGACTATGGCTACACCTTC.

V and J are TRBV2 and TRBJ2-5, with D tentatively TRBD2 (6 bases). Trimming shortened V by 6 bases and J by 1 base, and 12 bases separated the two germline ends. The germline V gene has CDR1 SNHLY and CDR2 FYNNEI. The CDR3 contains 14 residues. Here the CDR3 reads CASSAPTSQETQYF. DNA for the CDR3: TGTGCCAGCAGCGCCCCGACTAGCCAAGAGACCCAGTACTTC.

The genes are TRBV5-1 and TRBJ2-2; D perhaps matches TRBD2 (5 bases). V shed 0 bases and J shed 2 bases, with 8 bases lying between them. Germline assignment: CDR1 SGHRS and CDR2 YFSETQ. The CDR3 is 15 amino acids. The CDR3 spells CASSLAGSNTGELFF. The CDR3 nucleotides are TGCGCCAGCAGCTTGGCGGGGTCTAACACCGGGGAGCTGTTTTTT.

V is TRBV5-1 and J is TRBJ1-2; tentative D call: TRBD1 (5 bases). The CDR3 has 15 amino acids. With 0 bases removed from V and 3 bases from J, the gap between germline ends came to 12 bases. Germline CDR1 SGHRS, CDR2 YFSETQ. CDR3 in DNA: TGCGCCAGCAGCTTGGTTTCAGGGAAGGACTATGGCTACACCTTC. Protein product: CASSLVSGKDYGYTF.

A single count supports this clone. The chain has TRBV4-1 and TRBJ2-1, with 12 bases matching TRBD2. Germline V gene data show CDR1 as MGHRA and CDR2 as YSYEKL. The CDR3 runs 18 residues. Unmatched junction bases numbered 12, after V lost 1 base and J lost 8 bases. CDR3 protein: CASSQGNLAGGPRDEQFF. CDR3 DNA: TGCGCCAGCAGCCAAGGGAATCTAGCGGGAGGGCCTAGGGATGAGCAGTTCTTC.

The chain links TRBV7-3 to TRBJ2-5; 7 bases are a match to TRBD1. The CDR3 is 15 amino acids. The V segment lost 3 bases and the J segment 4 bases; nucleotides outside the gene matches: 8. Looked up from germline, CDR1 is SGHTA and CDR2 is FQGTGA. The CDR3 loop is CASSFRQGVRETQYF. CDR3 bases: TGTGCCAGCAGCTTTCGACAGGGAGTGAGAGAGACCCAGTACTTC.

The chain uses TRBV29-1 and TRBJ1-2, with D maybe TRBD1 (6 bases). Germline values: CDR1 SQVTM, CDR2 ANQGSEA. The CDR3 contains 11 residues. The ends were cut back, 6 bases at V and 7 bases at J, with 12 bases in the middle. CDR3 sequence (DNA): TGCAGCGTGCCGAAAGGGGGTGGCTACACCTTC. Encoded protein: CSVPKGGGYTF.

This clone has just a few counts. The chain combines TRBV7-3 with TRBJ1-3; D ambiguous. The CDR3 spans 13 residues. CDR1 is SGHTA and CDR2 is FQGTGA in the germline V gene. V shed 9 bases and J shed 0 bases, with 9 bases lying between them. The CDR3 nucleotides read TGTGCCAGTGGACTGAACTCTGGAAACACCATATATTTT. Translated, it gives CASGLNSGNTIYF.

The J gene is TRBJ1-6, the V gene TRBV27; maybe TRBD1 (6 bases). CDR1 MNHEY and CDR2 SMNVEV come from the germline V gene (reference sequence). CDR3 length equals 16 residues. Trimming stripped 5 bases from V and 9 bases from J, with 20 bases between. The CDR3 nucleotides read TGTGCCAGCAGTCCCGACAGGTCTTGGTTGGGTTCACCCCTCCACTTT. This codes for CASSPDRSWLGSPLHF.

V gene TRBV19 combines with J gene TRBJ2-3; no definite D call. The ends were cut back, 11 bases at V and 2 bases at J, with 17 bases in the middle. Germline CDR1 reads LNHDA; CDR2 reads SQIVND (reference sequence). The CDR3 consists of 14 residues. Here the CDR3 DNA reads TGTGCCTCCCCTAAGCGAAACACCACAGATACGCAGTATTTT. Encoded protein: CASPKRNTTDTQYF.

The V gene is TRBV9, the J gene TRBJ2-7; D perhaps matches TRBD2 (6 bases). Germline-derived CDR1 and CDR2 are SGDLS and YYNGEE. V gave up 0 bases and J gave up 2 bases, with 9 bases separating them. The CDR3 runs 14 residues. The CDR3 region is CASSVAEGTYEQYF. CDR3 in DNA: TGTGCCAGCAGCGTAGCGGAGGGGACCTACGAGCAGTACTTC.

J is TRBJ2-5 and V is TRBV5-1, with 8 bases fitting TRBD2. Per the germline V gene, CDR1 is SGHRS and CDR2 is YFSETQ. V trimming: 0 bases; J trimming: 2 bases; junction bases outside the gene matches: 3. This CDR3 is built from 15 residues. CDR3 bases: TGCGCCAGCAGCTTGGGCGGGAGGTATCAAGAGACCCAGTACTTC. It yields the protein CASSLGGRYQETQYF.

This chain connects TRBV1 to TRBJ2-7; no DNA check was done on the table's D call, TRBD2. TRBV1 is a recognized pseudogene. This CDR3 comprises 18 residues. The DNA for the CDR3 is TGCACCGGCGATGGAACCGGGACTCTACCACAAAGCTCCTACGAGCAGTACTTC. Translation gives CTGDGTGTLPQSSYEQYF.

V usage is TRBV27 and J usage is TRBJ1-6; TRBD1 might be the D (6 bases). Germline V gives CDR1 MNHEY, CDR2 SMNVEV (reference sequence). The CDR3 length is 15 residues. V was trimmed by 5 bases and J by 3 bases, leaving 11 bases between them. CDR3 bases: TGTGCCAGCAGTCGGGGAGGGGGCTATAATTCACCCCTCCACTTT. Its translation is CASSRGGGYNSPLHF.

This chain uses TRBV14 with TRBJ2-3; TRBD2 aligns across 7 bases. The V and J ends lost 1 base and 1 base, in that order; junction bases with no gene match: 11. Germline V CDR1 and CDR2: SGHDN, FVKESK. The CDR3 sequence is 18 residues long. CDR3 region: CASSQVRAGVKRTDTQYF. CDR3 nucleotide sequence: TGTGCCAGCAGCCAAGTAAGGGCGGGAGTAAAACGCACAGATACGCAGTATTTT.

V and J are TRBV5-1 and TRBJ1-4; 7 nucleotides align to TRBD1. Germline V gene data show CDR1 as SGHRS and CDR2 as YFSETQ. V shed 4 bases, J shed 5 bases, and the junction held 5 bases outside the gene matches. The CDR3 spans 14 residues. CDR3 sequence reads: CASSLDRQNEKLFF. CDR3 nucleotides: TGCGCCAGCAGCCTGGACAGGCAAAATGAAAAACTGTTTTTT. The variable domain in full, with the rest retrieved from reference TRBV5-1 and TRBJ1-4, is KAGVTQTPRYLIKTRGQQVTLSCSPISGHRSVSWYQQTPGQGLQFLFEYFSETQRNKGNFPGRFSGRQFSNSRSEMNVSTLELGDSALYLCASSLDRQNEKLFFGSGTQLSVL.